This T cell receptor (beta chain) was observed in a study of early stage breast cancer tumors. Blood replicates held 0.5 ug DNA, tumor or normal breast roughly 1.5 ug, two each. Data came from immunoSEQ multiplex PCR; TCRdb stores just in-frame clones and leaves some out. The repertoire has 50,000 or so clones, roughly 80% of them found once; the top ten carry under 1.5%. After removal of 2 bases from V and 1 base from J, the junction contained 8 bases not matched to a gene. Germline assignment: CDR1 KGHSH and CDR2 LQKENI. The CDR3 spans 17 residues. The chain couples TRBV18 to TRBJ2-1; 7 bases match TRBD1. Sequences were obtained from blood. This clonotype was sampled from a person aged 50-59 years with breast cancer. Written as DNA, the CDR3 is TGTGCCAGCTCACCATCCCCGGGACAGCGGTCCTACAATGAGCAGTTCTTC. It translates to CASSPSPGQRSYNEQFF.